This T cell receptor (beta chain) came from a study of T cell responses to AZD1222 COVID-19 vaccine. Study findings and constraints: Reports say nearly half of spike-specific TCRs go after unmutated variant regions. Recipients of two AZD1222 doses showed rising Spike-specific TCR breadth and depth.

As regards this clone: The antigen remains undetermined.

The assay was immunoSEQ multiplex PCR, and TCRdb's table has in-frame clones only and misses some. The sample includes approximately 110,000 clones, roughly 87% of them seen just once. The clonotype was recovered from an adult in good health. This sample comprised peripheral blood, obtained on day 0 of AZD1222 vaccination.

CDR3 sequence (DNA): TGTGCCACCAGCGCAGAGGGTACAAGGAATCAGCCCCAGCATTTT. Translating gives CATSAEGTRNQPQHF. The chain uses TRBV15 and TRBJ1-5, with D unclear. Germline loops: CDR1 LNHNV, CDR2 YYDKDF (reference sequence). This CDR3 has 15 residues. Trimming took 5 bases from V and 4 from J, leaving 15 bases between them.